This T cell receptor (beta chain) was captured in a study of blood T cell repertoires in COVID-19. Study as a whole: COVID-19 samples collected from the United States, Italy and Spain covered acute and convalescent phases. Sources were T cells, B-cell-depleted T cells, or PBMCs; the material itself was cDNA or gDNA.

Original processing methods: Amplification of reference gene primers was used by the study to estimate nucleated cell counts. Assay used: immunoSEQ multiplex PCR; TCRdb lists only in-frame clones, some missing. V and J calls and clone size are given by that table; D and trimming were obtained from the DNA. The profile shows 130,000 to 150,000 clones, around 84% of them singletons. The clonotype comes from a human donor in a cohort sampled during active COVID-19. The sequenced sample was peripheral blood.

CDR3 protein: CASAQTGGEAFF. CDR3 coding DNA: TGTGCTAGTGCCCAGACAGGGGGGGAGGCTTTCTTT. The chain is built from TRBV12-5 and TRBJ1-1, with 9 nucleotides matching TRBD1. CDR3 length: 12 residues. Germline V gives CDR1 LGHNT, CDR2 FRNRAP. V lost 7 bases to trimming and J lost 11 bases; unmatched junction nucleotides: 8.